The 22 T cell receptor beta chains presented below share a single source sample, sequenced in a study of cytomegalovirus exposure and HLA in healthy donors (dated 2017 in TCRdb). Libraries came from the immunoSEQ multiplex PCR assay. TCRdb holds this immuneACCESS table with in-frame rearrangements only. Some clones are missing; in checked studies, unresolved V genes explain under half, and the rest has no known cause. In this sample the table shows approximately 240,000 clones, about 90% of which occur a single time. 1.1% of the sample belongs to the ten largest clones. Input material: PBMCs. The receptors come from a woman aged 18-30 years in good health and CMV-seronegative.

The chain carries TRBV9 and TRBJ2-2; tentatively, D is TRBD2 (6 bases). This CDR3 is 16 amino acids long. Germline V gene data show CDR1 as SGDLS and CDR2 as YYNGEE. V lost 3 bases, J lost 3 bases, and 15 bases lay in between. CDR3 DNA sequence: TGTGCCAGCAGCGCCGGAGCGGGTGCCTACACCGGGGAGCTGTTTTTT. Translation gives CASSAGAGAYTGELFF.

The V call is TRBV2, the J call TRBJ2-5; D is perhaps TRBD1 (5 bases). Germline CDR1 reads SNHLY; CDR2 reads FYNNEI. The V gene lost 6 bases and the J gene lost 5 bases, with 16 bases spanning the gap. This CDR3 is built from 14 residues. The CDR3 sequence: CASRERQYVETQYF. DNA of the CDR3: TGTGCCAGCAGGGAAAGACAGTATGTGGAGACCCAGTACTTC.

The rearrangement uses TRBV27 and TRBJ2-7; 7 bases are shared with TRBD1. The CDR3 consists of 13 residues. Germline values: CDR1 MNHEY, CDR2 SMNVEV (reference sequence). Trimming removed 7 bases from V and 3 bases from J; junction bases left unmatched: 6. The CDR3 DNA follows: TGTGCCAGCAAACTCAGGGGGAACTACGAGCAGTACTTC. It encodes CASKLRGNYEQYF.

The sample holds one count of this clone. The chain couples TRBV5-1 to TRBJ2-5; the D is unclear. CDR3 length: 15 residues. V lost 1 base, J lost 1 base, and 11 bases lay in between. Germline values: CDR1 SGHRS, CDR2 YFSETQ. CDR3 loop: CASSLSRNSQETQYF. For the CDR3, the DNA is TGCGCCAGCAGCTTGAGTCGGAACAGCCAAGAGACCCAGTACTTC.

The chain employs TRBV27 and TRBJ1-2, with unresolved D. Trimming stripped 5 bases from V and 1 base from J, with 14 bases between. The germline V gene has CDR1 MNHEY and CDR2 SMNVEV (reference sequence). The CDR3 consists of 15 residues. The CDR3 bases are TGTGCCAGCAGTCCCTCTACGCGGATTAACTATGGCTACACCTTC. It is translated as CASSPSTRINYGYTF.

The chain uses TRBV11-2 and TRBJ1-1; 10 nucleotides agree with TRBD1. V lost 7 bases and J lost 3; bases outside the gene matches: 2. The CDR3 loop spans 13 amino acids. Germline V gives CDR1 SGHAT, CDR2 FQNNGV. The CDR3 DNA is TGTGCCAGCAAGGGACAGGGGTACACTGAAGCTTTCTTT. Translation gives CASKGQGYTEAFF.

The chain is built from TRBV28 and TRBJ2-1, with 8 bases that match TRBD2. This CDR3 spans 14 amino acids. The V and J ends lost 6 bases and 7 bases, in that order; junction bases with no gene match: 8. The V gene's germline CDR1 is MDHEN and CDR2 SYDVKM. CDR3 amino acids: CASSFIAGRNEQFF. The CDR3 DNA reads TGTGCCAGCAGCTTCATAGCGGGAAGGAATGAGCAGTTCTTC. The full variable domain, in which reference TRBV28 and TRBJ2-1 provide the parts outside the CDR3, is DVKVTQSSRYLVKRTGEKVFLECVQDMDHENMFWYRQDPGLGLRLIYFSYDVKMKEKGDIPEGYSVSREKKERFSLILESASTNQTSMYLCASSFIAGRNEQFFGPGTRLTVL.

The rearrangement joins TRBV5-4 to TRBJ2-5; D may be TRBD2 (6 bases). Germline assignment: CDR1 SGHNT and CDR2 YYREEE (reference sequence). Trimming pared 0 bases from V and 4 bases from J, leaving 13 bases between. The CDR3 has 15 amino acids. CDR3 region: CASSLETSRTETQYF. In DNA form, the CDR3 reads TGTGCCAGCAGCTTGGAAACTAGCCGTACAGAGACCCAGTACTTC.

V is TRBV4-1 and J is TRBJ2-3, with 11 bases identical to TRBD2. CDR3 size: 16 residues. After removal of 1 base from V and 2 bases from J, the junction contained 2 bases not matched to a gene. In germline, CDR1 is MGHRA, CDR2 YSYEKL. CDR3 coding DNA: TGCGCCAGCAGCCAAGGACTAGCGGGACCCACAGATACGCAGTATTTT. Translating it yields CASSQGLAGPTDTQYF.

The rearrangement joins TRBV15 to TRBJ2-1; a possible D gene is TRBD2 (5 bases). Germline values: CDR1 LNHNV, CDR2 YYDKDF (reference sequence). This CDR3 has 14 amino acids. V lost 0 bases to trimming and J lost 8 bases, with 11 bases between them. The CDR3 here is CATSREGLAYEQFF. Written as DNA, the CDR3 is TGTGCCACCAGCAGAGAAGGGCTAGCCTATGAGCAGTTCTTC. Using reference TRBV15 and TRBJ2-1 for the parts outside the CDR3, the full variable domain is DAMVIQNPRYQVTQFGKPVTLSCSQTLNHNVMYWYQQKSSQAPKLLFHYYDKDFNNEADTPDNFQSRRPNTSFCFLDIRSPGLGDTAMYLCATSREGLAYEQFFGPGTRLTVL.

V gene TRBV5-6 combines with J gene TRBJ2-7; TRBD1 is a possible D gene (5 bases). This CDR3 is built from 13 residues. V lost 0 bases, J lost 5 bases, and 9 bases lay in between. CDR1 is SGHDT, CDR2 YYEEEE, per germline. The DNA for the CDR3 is TGTGCCAGCAGCTTGGTACAGGACAACGAGCAGTACTTC. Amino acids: CASSLVQDNEQYF.

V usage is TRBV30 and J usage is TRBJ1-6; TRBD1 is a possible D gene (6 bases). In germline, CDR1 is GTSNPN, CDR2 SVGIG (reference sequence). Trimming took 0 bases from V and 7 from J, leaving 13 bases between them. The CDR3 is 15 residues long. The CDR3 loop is CAWSVGRQGNSPLHF. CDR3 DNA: TGTGCCTGGAGTGTAGGACGTCAGGGGAATTCACCCCTCCACTTT.

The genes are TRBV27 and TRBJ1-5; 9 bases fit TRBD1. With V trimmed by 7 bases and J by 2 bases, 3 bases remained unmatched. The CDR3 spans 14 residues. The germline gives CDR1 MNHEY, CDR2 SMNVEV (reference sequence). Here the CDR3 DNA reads TGTGCCAGCACCCGGACAGGGGGCAATCAGCCCCAGCATTTT. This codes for CASTRTGGNQPQHF.

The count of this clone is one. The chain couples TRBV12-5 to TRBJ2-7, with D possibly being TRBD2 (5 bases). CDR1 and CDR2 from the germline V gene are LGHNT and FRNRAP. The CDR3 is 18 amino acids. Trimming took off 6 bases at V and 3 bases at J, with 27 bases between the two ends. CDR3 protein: CASGSNPLAQVVIYEQYF. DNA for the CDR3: TGTGCTAGTGGCAGCAACCCCCTAGCCCAGGTTGTTATCTACGAGCAGTACTTC.

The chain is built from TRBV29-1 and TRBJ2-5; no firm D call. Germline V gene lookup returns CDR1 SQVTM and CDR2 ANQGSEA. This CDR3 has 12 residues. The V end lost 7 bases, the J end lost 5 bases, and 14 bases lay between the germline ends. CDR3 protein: CSALESLETQYF. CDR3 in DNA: TGCAGCGCTCTGGAGTCTTTGGAGACCCAGTACTTC. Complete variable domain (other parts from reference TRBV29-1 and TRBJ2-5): SAVISQKPSRDICQRGTSLTIQCQVDSQVTMMFWYRQQPGQSLTLIATANQGSEATYESGFVIDKFPISRPNLTFSTLTVSNMSPEDSSIYLCSALESLETQYFGPGTRLLVL.

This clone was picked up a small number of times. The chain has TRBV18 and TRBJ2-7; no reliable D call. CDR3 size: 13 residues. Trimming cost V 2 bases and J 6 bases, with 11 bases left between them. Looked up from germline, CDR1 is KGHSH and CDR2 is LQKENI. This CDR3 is CASSPIPLGEQYF. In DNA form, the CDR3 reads TGTGCCAGCTCACCAATACCCCTAGGCGAGCAGTACTTC.

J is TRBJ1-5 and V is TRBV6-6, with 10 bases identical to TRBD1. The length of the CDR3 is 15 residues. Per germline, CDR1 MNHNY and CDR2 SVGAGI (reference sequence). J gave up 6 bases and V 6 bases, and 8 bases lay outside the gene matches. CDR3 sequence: CASSSRQGAGQPQHF. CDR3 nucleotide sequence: TGTGCCAGCAGCTCTCGACAGGGGGCTGGTCAGCCCCAGCATTTT.

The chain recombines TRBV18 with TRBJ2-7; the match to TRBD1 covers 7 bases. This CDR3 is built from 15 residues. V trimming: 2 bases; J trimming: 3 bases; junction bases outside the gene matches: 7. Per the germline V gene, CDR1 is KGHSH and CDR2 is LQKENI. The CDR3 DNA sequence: TGTGCCAGCTCACCAAATCGACAGGGAATCTACGAGCAGTACTTC. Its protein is CASSPNRQGIYEQYF.

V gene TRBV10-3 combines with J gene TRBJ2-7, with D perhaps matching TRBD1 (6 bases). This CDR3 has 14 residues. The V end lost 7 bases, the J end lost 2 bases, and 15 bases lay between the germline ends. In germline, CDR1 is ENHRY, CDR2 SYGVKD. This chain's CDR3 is CAITSDQGTYEQYF. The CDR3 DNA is TGTGCCATCACAAGTGACCAGGGGACCTACGAGCAGTACTTC.

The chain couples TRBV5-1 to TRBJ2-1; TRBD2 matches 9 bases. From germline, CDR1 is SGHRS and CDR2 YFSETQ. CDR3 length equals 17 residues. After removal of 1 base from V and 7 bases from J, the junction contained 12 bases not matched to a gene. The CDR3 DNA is TGCGCCAGCAGCTTGACCCTGGGTAGCGGGAGTACAAATGAGCAGTTCTTC. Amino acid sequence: CASSLTLGSGSTNEQFF.

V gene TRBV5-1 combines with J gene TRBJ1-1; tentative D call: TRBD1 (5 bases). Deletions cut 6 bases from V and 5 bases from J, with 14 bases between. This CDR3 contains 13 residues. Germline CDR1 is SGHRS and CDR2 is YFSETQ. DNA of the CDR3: TGCGCCAGCAAAAACCAGGGTCCAACTGAAGCTTTCTTT. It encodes CASKNQGPTEAFF.

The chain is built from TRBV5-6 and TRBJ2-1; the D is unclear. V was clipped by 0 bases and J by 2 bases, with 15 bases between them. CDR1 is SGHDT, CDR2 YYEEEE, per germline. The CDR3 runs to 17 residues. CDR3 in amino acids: CASSLERRTSPYNEQFF. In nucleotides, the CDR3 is TGTGCCAGCAGCTTGGAACGTAGAACTTCCCCCTACAATGAGCAGTTCTTC.